The entry below describes one T cell receptor (beta chain). No antigen is known for it. Primers for the PCR totalled 60 Vbeta and 13 Jbeta. Profiling relied on immunoSEQ multiplex PCR, and the TCRdb table lists in-frame clones only, not all of them. The repertoire has tens of thousands of clones, roughly 78% of them found once; the top ten carry about 8.8%. These data originate in a study of cytomegalovirus exposure and HLA in healthy donors. Study-wide results and limits: Further analysis was carried out later, and it showed several of the most significant clusters appearing linked to common viral pathogens. The classifier, whose performance was assessed in both the original and validation cohorts, reportedly diagnosed cytomegalovirus status with high specificity and sensitivity.

The ends were cut back, 3 bases at V and 4 bases at J, with 13 bases in the middle. Per the germline V gene, CDR1 is SGHAT and CDR2 is FQNNGV. The CDR3 is 14 amino acids. The chain joins TRBV11-2 to TRBJ2-7; the D is unclear. This receptor was identified in a man aged 35-49 years in good health and CMV-seronegative. Material: PBMCs. The CDR3 nucleotides read TGTGCCAGCAGCTTGAAAACGCTTCTATACGAGCAGTACTTC. It specifies CASSLKTLLYEQYF.